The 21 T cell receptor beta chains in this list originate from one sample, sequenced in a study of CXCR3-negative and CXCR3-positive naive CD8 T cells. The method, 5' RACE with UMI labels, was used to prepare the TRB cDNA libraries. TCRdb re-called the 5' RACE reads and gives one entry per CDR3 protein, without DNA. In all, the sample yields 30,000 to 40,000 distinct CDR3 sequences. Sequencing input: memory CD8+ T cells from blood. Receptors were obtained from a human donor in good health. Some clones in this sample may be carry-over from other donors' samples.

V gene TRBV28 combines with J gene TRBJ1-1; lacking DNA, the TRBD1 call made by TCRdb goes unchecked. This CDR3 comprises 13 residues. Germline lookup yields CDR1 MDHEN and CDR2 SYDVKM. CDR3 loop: CASSPRTGYEAFF.

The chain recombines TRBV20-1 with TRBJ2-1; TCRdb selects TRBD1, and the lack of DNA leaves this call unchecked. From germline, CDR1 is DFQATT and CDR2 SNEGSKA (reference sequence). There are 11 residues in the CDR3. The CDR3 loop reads CSASGGYEQFF.

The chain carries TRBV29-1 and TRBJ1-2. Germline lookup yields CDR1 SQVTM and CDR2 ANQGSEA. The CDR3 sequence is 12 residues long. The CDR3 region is CSVEEEGYGYTF. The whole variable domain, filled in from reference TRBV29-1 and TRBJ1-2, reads SAVISQKPSRDICQRGTSLTIQCQVDSQVTMMFWYRQQPGQSLTLIATANQGSEATYESGFVIDKFPISRPNLTFSTLTVSNMSPEDSSIYLCSVEEEGYGYTFGSGTRLTVV.

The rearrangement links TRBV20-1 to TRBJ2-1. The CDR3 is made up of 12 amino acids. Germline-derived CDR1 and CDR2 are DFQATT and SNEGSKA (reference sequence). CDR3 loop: CSARIGYNEQFF.

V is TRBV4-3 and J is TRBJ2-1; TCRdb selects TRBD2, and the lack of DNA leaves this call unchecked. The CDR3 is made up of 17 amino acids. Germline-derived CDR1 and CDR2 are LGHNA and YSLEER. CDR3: CASSQVYAGGRYNEQFF.

CDR3 in amino acids: CSVGENTEAFF. The genes are TRBV29-1 and TRBJ1-1; the D call of TRBD1 rests on TCRdb alone, since no DNA is present to check it. The CDR3 runs to 11 residues. Germline V gene lookup returns CDR1 SQVTM and CDR2 ANQGSEA.

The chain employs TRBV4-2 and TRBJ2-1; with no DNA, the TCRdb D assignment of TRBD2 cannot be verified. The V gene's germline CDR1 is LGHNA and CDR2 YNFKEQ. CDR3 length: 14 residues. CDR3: CASSQPGLTYEQFF.

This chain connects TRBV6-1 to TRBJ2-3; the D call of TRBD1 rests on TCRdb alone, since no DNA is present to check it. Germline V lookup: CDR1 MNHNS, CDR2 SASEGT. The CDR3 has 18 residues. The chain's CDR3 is CASSEGVEAGALTDTQYF.

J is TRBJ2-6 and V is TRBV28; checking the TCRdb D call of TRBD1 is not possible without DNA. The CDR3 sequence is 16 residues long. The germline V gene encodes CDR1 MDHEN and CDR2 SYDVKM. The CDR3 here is CASYTGTPSGANVLTF.

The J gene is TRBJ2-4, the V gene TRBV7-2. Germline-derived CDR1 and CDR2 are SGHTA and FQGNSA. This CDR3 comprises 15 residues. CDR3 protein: CASSLIGLAKNIQYF.

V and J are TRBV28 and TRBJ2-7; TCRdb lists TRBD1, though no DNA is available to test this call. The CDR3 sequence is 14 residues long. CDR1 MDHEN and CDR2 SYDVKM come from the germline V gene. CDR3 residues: CASSFRDNTYEQYF. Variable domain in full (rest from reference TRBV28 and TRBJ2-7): DVKVTQSSRYLVKRTGEKVFLECVQDMDHENMFWYRQDPGLGLRLIYFSYDVKMKEKGDIPEGYSVSREKKERFSLILESASTNQTSMYLCASSFRDNTYEQYFGPGTRLTVT.

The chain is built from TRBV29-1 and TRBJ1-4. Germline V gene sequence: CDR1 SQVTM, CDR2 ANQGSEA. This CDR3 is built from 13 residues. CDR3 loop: CSAYGDPNEKLFF.

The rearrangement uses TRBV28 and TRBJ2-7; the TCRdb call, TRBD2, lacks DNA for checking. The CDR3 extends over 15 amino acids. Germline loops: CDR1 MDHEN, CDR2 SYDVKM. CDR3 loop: CASSLETGSSREQYF.

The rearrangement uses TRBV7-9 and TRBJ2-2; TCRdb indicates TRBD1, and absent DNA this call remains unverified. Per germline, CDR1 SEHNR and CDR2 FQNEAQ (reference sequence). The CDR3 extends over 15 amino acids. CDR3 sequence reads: CASSSRLGGTGELFF.

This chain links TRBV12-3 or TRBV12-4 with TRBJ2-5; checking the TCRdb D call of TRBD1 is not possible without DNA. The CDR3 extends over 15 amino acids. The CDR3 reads CASGTGTGGEETQYF.

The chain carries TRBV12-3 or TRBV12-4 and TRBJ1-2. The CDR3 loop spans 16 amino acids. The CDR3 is CASSLMGNWADYGYTF.

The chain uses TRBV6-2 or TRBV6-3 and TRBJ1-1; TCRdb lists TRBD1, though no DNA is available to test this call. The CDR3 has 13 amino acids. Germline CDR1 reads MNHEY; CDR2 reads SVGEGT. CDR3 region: CATEGGLSTEAFF.

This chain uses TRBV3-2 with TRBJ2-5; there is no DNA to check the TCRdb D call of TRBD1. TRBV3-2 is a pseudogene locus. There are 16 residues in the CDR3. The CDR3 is CASSPVGVAPQETQYF.

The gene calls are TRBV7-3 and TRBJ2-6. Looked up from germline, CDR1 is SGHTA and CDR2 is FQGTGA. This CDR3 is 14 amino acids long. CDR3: CASSFLVGANVLTF. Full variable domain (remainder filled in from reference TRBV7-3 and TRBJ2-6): GAGVSQTPSNKVTEKGKYVELRCDPISGHTALYWYRQSLGQGPEFLIYFQGTGAADDSGLPNDRFFAVRPEGSVSTLKIQRTERGDSAVYLCASSFLVGANVLTFGAGSRLTVL.

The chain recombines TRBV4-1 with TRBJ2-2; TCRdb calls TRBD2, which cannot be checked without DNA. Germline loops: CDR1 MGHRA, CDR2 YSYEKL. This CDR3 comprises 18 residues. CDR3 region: CASSQETSGGAWTGELFF.

The CDR3 reads CASSLTSGGTGELFF. The rearrangement links TRBV6-1 to TRBJ2-2; TCRdb proposes TRBD2, but this gene call is untestable without DNA. Germline assignment: CDR1 MNHNS and CDR2 SASEGT. The CDR3 contains 15 residues.